This TCR beta chain was documented in a study of cytomegalovirus exposure and HLA in healthy donors. To note about this clone: The antigen is unknown.

Findings and limits, study-wide: Per published reports, the classifier diagnosed cytomegalovirus status with high specificity and sensitivity.

PCR used 60 Vbeta primers and 13 Jbeta primers. In the original analysis: About 10 million shared chains were among tens of millions of unique TCR beta chains counted in a later analysis. Sequenced by immunoSEQ multiplex PCR; TCRdb stores in-frame clones only, minus some. V, J and clone size are those of that table, while D and trimming were read from the DNA. The table shows about 150,000 clones, with approximately 85% occurring only once. After removal of 6 bases from V and 2 bases from J, the junction contained 3 bases not matched to a gene. This CDR3 region has 14 residues. The germline V gene encodes CDR1 MNHEY and CDR2 SVGAGI.

The source material was PBMCs. The genes are TRBV6-5 and TRBJ1-4, with 7 positions matching TRBD1. This TCR came from a woman aged 18-29 years in good health and CMV-seronegative. The CDR3 DNA reads as TGTGCCAGCAGCTACAGGGGTACTAATGAAAAACTGTTTTTT. Its translation is CASSYRGTNEKLFF.